Following are 30 T cell receptor beta chains from one sample sequenced in a study of T cells in Graves' hyperthyroidism and ophthalmopathy. Amplified TCR beta CDR3 regions derived from RNA transcripts. Carried out on the TCR CDR3, a first-round RT-PCR used the HTBI primer set. TCRdb called the multiplex PCR reads again in MiXCR, with one record for every CDR3 protein. The data hold about 640,000 distinct CDR3 sequences, with around 20% observed a single time. Sequencing was carried out using blood. These receptors were obtained from a man aged 25-45 years with Graves' ophthalmopathy.

This clonotype was picked up a small number of times. The V and J genes are TRBV3-1 and TRBJ2-1; 8 bases agree with TRBD2. The trim removed 1 base at V and 5 bases at J, leaving 7 bases unmatched. The germline V gene has CDR1 LGHDT and CDR2 YNNKEL (reference sequence). The CDR3 totals 16 residues. CDR3 amino acids: CASSQVSGTYHNEQFF. The CDR3, as DNA: TGTGCCAGCAGCCAAGTTAGCGGGACTTATCACAATGAGCAGTTCTTC.

The rearrangement links TRBV4-1 to TRBJ1-6, with 9 bases identical to TRBD1. The CDR3 length is 17 residues. Per the germline V gene, CDR1 is MGHRA and CDR2 is YSYEKL. Losses at the gene ends were 4 bases for V and 8 bases for J; bases not matched to a gene: 12. This CDR3 reads CASSRAIRDRDDSPLHF. The CDR3 DNA is TGCGCCAGCAGCCGCGCGATCCGGGACAGGGACGATTCACCCCTCCACTTT.

This clonotype was picked up many times. The chain has TRBV28 and TRBJ1-2, with 8 positions matching TRBD1. J lost 4 bases, V lost 0 bases, and 4 bases had no gene match. The length of the CDR3 is 15 residues. The germline V gene encodes CDR1 MDHEN and CDR2 SYDVKM. This CDR3 is CASSLWDRVGYGYTF. CDR3 nucleotides: TGTGCCAGCAGTTTATGGGACAGGGTCGGCTATGGCTACACCTTC.

In DNA form, the CDR3 reads TGTGCCAGCAGGACGGGACTAGCGGGAGTGATATACGAGCAGTACTTC. Translating it yields CASRTGLAGVIYEQYF. The rearrangement joins TRBV6-1 to TRBJ2-7; 14 bases align to TRBD2. The V segment lost 6 bases and the J segment 4 bases; nucleotides outside the gene matches: 8. This CDR3 is 16 amino acids long. Germline values: CDR1 MNHNS, CDR2 SASEGT.

The V gene is TRBV18, the J gene TRBJ2-7, with 9 bases that match TRBD2. Germline loops: CDR1 KGHSH, CDR2 LQKENI. V lost 2 bases and J lost 1; bases outside the gene matches: 3. This CDR3 has 15 residues. DNA of the CDR3: TGTGCCAGCTCACCAGTGACTAGCGGATCCTACGAGCAGTACTTC. Translated, it gives CASSPVTSGSYEQYF. Looking up the rest from reference TRBV18 and TRBJ2-7 gives the full variable domain: NAGVMQNPRHLVRRRGQEARLRCSPMKGHSHVYWYRQLPEEGLKFMVYLQKENIIDESGMPKERFSAEFPKEGPSILRIQQVVRGDSAAYFCASSPVTSGSYEQYFGPGTRLTVT.

The table lists this clonotype with a count of one. The chain employs TRBV5-6 and TRBJ2-2; D call uncertain. V was cut by 3 bases and J by 6 bases, with 6 bases left in between. CDR1 is SGHDT, CDR2 YYEEEE, per germline. The CDR3 loop spans 12 amino acids. The CDR3 DNA follows: TGTGCCAGCAGCTATATGTCCGGGGAGCTGTTTTTT. This gives the protein CASSYMSGELFF.

CDR3 sequence reads: CATSDTPDRGFHEQYF. In nucleotides, the CDR3 is TGTGCCACCAGTGATACCCCCGACAGGGGATTCCACGAGCAGTACTTC. The chain employs TRBV24-1 and TRBJ2-7; 8 positions agree with TRBD1. Per germline, CDR1 KGHDR and CDR2 SFDVKD. Germline trimming cut 3 bases from V and 5 bases from J; bases unmatched to any gene: 11. CDR3 size: 16 residues.

Comment on this clonotype: A junction boundary mismatches the germline segment, possibly from a read error. This chain uses TRBV15 with TRBJ2-5; weak D call: TRBD2 (5 bases). The CDR3 has 14 residues. The germline CDR1 and CDR2 sequences are LNHNV and YYDKDF (reference sequence). CDR3: CAISRGLLQETQYF. The CDR3 DNA reads as TGTGCCATCAGCAGAGGGCTTCTTCAAGAGACCCAGTACTTC.

The table lists this clonotype with a few counts. The V gene is TRBV2, the J gene TRBJ2-3, with 10 positions matching TRBD2. Germline CDR1 is SNHLY and CDR2 is FYNNEI. The CDR3 is 16 amino acids. The ends lost 6 bases at V and 9 bases at J; junction bases unmatched: 15. The CDR3 sequence: CASRPGGLAGERTQYF. CDR3 nucleotide sequence: TGTGCCAGCAGACCGGGGGGGCTAGCGGGAGAACGGACGCAGTATTTT.

The sample holds a few counts of this clonotype. This rearrangement joins TRBV20-1 to TRBJ2-7; 8 bases map to TRBD2. Germline V gives CDR1 DFQATT, CDR2 SNEGSKA (reference sequence). The V segment lost 7 bases and the J segment 4 bases; nucleotides outside the gene matches: 18. The CDR3 loop spans 16 amino acids. Here the CDR3 DNA reads TGCAGTGAGTTATCGCTGTCTAGCGGGCAGAGATACGAGCAGTACTTC. Translated, it gives CSELSLSSGQRYEQYF.

The genes are TRBV3-1 and TRBJ2-2; D is perhaps TRBD2 (6 bases). The V gene's germline CDR1 is LGHDT and CDR2 YNNKEL (reference sequence). The V end lost 0 bases, the J end lost 4 bases, and 15 bases lay between the germline ends. The CDR3 runs to 17 residues. The CDR3 DNA is TGTGCCAGCAGCCAAGATTCGGGACTCCTTGTCACCGGGGAGCTGTTTTTT. Protein product: CASSQDSGLLVTGELFF.

The gene calls are TRBV30 and TRBJ2-1; 8 bases match TRBD2. This CDR3 is built from 12 residues. Germline V lookup: CDR1 GTSNPN, CDR2 SVGIG (reference sequence). V trimming: 7 bases; J trimming: 6 bases; junction bases outside the gene matches: 5. CDR3 sequence: CASHREGNEQFF. Written as DNA, the CDR3 is TGTGCCTCCCACCGGGAGGGCAATGAGCAGTTCTTC.

This clonotype appeared many times. The chain combines TRBV7-9 with TRBJ2-7; the D gene is possibly TRBD1 (7 bases). The CDR3 contains 16 residues. Trimming removed 5 bases at V and 0 bases at J, with 17 bases between. CDR1 is SEHNR and CDR2 is FQNEAQ in the germline V gene (reference sequence). The CDR3 here is CASSQGGGARSYEQYF. The CDR3 region has the DNA TGTGCCAGCAGCCAGGGGGGCGGAGCCCGCTCCTACGAGCAGTACTTC.

This clonotype showed up many times. V usage is TRBV27 and J usage is TRBJ2-7; TRBD1 matches at 8 bases. Unmatched junction bases numbered 11, after V lost 6 bases and J lost 4 bases. Per germline, CDR1 MNHEY and CDR2 SMNVEV (reference sequence). There are 15 residues in the CDR3. In DNA form, the CDR3 reads TGTGCCAGCAGCTTAGTAGGGACAGGAGCTTACGAGCAGTACTTC. It translates to CASSLVGTGAYEQYF.

The V and J genes are TRBV28 and TRBJ1-4, with D possibly being TRBD1 (5 bases). Germline lookup yields CDR1 MDHEN and CDR2 SYDVKM. V lost 4 bases and J 6 bases, leaving 12 bases between the germline ends. The CDR3 length is 14 residues. CDR3 residues: CASSYGGSDEKLFF. Written as DNA, the CDR3 is TGTGCCAGCAGTTACGGGGGGAGCGATGAAAAACTGTTTTTT.

V is TRBV12-3 or TRBV12-4 and J is TRBJ2-2; the match to TRBD2 covers 12 bases. V lost 7 bases and J lost 8; bases outside the gene matches: 11. CDR3 length: 16 amino acids. The DNA for the CDR3 is TGTGCCAGCAACTCAGGACTAGCGGGGACTAGGGGGGAGCTGTTTTTT. Translating it yields CASNSGLAGTRGELFF.

The chain combines TRBV5-1 with TRBJ2-7; D remains ambiguous. V was shortened by 5 bases and J by 5 bases, with 14 bases between the two germline ends. The germline V gene encodes CDR1 SGHRS and CDR2 YFSETQ. The CDR3 loop spans 13 amino acids. CDR3 DNA sequence: TGCGCCAGCAGTGAGAGATTAGAAGACGAGCAGTACTTC. Its translation: CASSERLEDEQYF.

This chain uses TRBV28 with TRBJ2-5, with D possibly matching TRBD1 (6 bases). Germline V gives CDR1 MDHEN, CDR2 SYDVKM. Trimming removed 8 bases from V and 5 bases from J, with 12 bases in between. CDR3 length: 12 amino acids. The CDR3 loop reads CASGGRWETQYF. The DNA for the CDR3 is TGTGCCAGCGGGGGCCGTTGGGAGACCCAGTACTTC.

The sample holds many counts of this clonotype. The rearrangement joins TRBV28 to TRBJ1-5; the D gene is possibly TRBD1 (5 bases). Trimming shortened V by 3 bases and J by 1 base, and 7 bases separated the two germline ends. The germline CDR1 and CDR2 sequences are MDHEN and SYDVKM. CDR3 length equals 14 residues. This chain's CDR3 is CASSFGGSNQPQHF. CDR3 DNA sequence: TGTGCCAGCAGTTTCGGGGGGAGCAATCAGCCCCAGCATTTT.

This clonotype has just a few counts. The chain is built from TRBV19 and TRBJ1-1; TRBD1 agrees at 8 bases. Trimming removed 5 bases from V and 1 base from J; junction bases left unmatched: 6. From germline, CDR1 is LNHDA and CDR2 SQIVND (reference sequence). CDR3 length equals 15 residues. This chain's CDR3 is CASSSQGDGNTEAFF. The DNA for the CDR3 is TGTGCCAGTAGTTCACAGGGGGACGGGAACACTGAAGCTTTCTTT.

At least ten counts were recorded for this clonotype. The chain recombines TRBV6-5 with TRBJ2-7; D remains unclear. The CDR3 has 14 amino acids. Trimming removed 3 bases from V and 1 base from J, with 10 bases in between. Germline V gene sequence: CDR1 MNHEY, CDR2 SVGAGI. The CDR3 sequence: CASSYGGISYEQYF. The CDR3 coding sequence is TGTGCCAGCAGTTATGGTGGGATTTCCTACGAGCAGTACTTC.

J is TRBJ1-6 and V is TRBV12-3 or TRBV12-4; D possibly corresponds to TRBD1 (6 bases). V lost 7 bases and J 9 bases, leaving 19 bases between the germline ends. The length of the CDR3 is 15 residues. The CDR3 region is CASTLGVTGSSPLHF. CDR3 DNA sequence: TGTGCCAGCACCCTTGGGGTCACAGGGAGTTCACCCCTCCACTTT.

This sequence joins TRBV20-1 and TRBJ2-2, with no clear D. The ends were cut back, 2 bases at V and 0 bases at J, with 10 bases in the middle. The CDR3 length is 15 residues. The germline V gene encodes CDR1 DFQATT and CDR2 SNEGSKA (reference sequence). CDR3 amino acids: CSARYSEPNTGELFF. CDR3 DNA sequence: TGCAGTGCTAGATACTCGGAGCCGAACACCGGGGAGCTGTTTTTT.

V and J are TRBV19 and TRBJ2-7; D is uncertain. This CDR3 spans 14 amino acids. The germline V gene has CDR1 LNHDA and CDR2 SQIVND (reference sequence). The V end lost 1 base, the J end lost 0 bases, and 7 bases lay between the germline ends. CDR3 sequence: CASSIGGSSYEQYF. CDR3 sequence (DNA): TGTGCCAGTAGTATAGGGGGAAGCTCCTACGAGCAGTACTTC. The full variable domain, completed using reference TRBV19 and TRBJ2-7, is DGGITQSPKYLFRKEGQNVTLSCEQNLNHDAMYWYRQDPGQGLRLIYYSQIVNDFQKGDIAEGYSVSREKKESFPLTVTSAQKNPTAFYLCASSIGGSSYEQYFGPGTRLTVT.

This clonotype was counted at least ten times. The V gene is TRBV28, the J gene TRBJ1-5; 8 nucleotides align to TRBD1. CDR3 length equals 15 residues. The trim removed 6 bases at V and 6 bases at J, leaving 10 bases unmatched. Germline assignment: CDR1 MDHEN and CDR2 SYDVKM. CDR3 region: CASSKTGGGGQPQHF. In DNA, the CDR3 is TGTGCCAGCAGCAAAACAGGGGGGGGTGGTCAGCCCCAGCATTTT. Combining the CDR3 with reference TRBV28 and TRBJ1-5 gives the whole variable domain DVKVTQSSRYLVKRTGEKVFLECVQDMDHENMFWYRQDPGLGLRLIYFSYDVKMKEKGDIPEGYSVSREKKERFSLILESASTNQTSMYLCASSKTGGGGQPQHFGDGTRLSIL.

The genes are TRBV3-1 and TRBJ2-1, with 11 bases fitting TRBD2. This CDR3 is built from 18 residues. From germline, CDR1 is LGHDT and CDR2 YNNKEL (reference sequence). Germline trimming cut 3 bases from V and 5 bases from J; bases unmatched to any gene: 12. CDR3 sequence reads: CASSQIPGLAEINNEQFF. DNA of the CDR3: TGTGCCAGCAGCCAGATCCCGGGACTAGCGGAGATAAACAATGAGCAGTTCTTC.

This clonotype was counted many times. The V and J genes are TRBV29-1 and TRBJ2-1; 14 bases map to TRBD2. The J segment lost 4 bases and the V segment lost 5 bases, leaving 10 bases of the junction unmatched. There are 17 residues in the CDR3. The germline V gene encodes CDR1 SQVTM and CDR2 ANQGSEA. CDR3 in amino acids: CSVPGTSGREGYNEQFF. The CDR3 DNA sequence: TGCAGCGTTCCAGGGACTAGCGGGAGAGAGGGTTACAATGAGCAGTTCTTC.

This clonotype was picked up many times. The rearrangement joins TRBV28 to TRBJ2-3, with 12 nucleotides matching TRBD2. Germline V gene sequence: CDR1 MDHEN, CDR2 SYDVKM. CDR3 length: 14 amino acids. J gave up 4 bases and V 7 bases, and 3 bases lay outside the gene matches. The CDR3 DNA follows: TGTGCCAGCAAGACTAGCGGGAGCTCAGATACGCAGTATTTT. This translates into CASKTSGSSDTQYF.

This clonotype has more than one count but fewer than ten. The chain links TRBV6-1 to TRBJ2-5, with 9 positions matching TRBD1. J was trimmed by 1 base and V by 6 bases; bases with no gene match: 9. The CDR3 runs 16 residues. Germline V lookup: CDR1 MNHNS, CDR2 SASEGT. The CDR3 sequence is CASRSTGTGSQETQYF. The CDR3 DNA reads as TGTGCCAGCAGATCTACGGGGACAGGGTCCCAAGAGACCCAGTACTTC.

The sample holds a few counts of this clonotype. The chain is built from TRBV18 and TRBJ2-2; 7 bases align to TRBD2. This CDR3 is built from 15 residues. Trimming at V came to 3 bases and at J to 3 bases, leaving 4 bases not matched to a gene. Germline lookup yields CDR1 KGHSH and CDR2 LQKENI. CDR3 protein: CASSPSGLHTGELFF. The DNA for the CDR3 is TGTGCCAGCTCACCCTCGGGACTACACACCGGGGAGCTGTTTTTT. The full variable domain, with the rest looked up from reference TRBV18 and TRBJ2-2, is NAGVMQNPRHLVRRRGQEARLRCSPMKGHSHVYWYRQLPEEGLKFMVYLQKENIIDESGMPKERFSAEFPKEGPSILRIQQVVRGDSAAYFCASSPSGLHTGELFFGEGSRLTVL.